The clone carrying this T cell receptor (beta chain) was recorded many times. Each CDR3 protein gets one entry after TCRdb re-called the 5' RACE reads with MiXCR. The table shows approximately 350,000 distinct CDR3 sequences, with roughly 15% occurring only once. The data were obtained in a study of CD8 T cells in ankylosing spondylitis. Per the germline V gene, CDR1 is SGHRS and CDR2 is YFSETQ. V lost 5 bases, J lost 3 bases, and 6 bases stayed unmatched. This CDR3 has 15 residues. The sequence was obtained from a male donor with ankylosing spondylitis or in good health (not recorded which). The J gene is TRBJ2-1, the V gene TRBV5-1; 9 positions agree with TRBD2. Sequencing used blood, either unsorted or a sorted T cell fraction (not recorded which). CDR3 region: CASRLTSGLYNEQFF. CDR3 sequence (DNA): TGCGCCAGCAGATTAACTAGCGGGCTCTACAATGAGCAGTTCTTC.